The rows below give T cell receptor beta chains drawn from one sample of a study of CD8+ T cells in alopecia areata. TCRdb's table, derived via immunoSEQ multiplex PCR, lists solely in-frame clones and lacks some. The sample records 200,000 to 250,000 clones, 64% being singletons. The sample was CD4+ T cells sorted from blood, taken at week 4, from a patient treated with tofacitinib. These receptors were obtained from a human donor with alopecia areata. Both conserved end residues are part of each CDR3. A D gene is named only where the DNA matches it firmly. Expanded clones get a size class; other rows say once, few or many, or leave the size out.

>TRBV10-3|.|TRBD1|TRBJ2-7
TGTGCCATCAGGGGAGGGGACAGGGGCTACGAGCAGTACTTC
CAIRGGDRGYEQYF
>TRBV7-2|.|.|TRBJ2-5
TGTGCCAGCAGCTTAGTTTGGGCTGAGACCCAGTACTTC
CASSLVWAETQYF
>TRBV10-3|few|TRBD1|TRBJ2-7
TGTGCCATCAGTGAGACTCGACAGGGAGAGGGCGAGCAGTACTTC
CAISETRQGEGEQYF
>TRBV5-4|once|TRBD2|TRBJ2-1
TGTGCCAGCAGCCAACTAGCGGGGAACAATGAGCAGTTCTTC
CASSQLAGNNEQFF
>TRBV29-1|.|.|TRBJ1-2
TGCAGCGTTCTCTCCCAACAGGGCTATGGCTACACCTTC
CSVLSQQGYGYTF
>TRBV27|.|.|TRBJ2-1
TGTGCCAGCAGACTTGACCCCACCGGTGAGCAGTTCTTC
CASRLDPTGEQFF
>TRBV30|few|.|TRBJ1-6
TGTGCCTGGAGTTTCCGACAGGCCCGATCACCCCTCCACTTT
CAWSFRQARSPLHF
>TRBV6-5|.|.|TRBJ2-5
TGTGCCAGCAGTCTGACAGGAGTCCAAGAGACCCAGTACTTC
CASSLTGVQETQYF
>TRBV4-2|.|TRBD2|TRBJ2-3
TGTGCCAGCAGCCAACAGACTAGCGGAAGCACAGATACGCAGTATTTT
CASSQQTSGSTDTQYF
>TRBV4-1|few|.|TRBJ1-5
TGCGCCAGCAGCCGAGGGACGTTCAATCAGCCCCAGCATTTT
CASSRGTFNQPQHF
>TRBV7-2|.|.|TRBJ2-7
TGTGCCACCAAAGGGGTCTCCTACGAGCAGTACTTC
CATKGVSYEQYF
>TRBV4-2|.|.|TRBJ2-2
TGTGCCAGCAGCCAAGGCACAGGTTTAAACACCGGGGAGCTGTTTTTT
CASSQGTGLNTGELFF
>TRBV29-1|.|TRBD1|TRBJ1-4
TGCAGCGTGATCGACAGGGGGGGAGAAAAACTGTTTTTT
CSVIDRGGEKLFF
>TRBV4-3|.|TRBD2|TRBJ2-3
TGCGCCAGCAGCCAAGGGCGGGGGAGTGGAGATACGCAGTATTTT
CASSQGRGSGDTQYF
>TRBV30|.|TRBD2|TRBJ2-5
TGTGCCTGGCAAAAGACGGGACTAGAGTACTTC
CAWQKTGLEYF
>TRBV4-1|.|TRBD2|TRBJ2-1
TGCGCCAGCAGCCCGCTTAGCGGGGGGACCTACAATGAGCAGTTCTTC
CASSPLSGGTYNEQFF
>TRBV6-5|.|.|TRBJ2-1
TGTGCCAGCAGTTACTCGGTCGGCACCACCTACAATGAGCAGTTCTTC
CASSYSVGTTYNEQFF
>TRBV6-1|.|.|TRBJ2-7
TGTGCCAGCACCAGAGTCGGGGGCAGTGAGCAGTACTTC
CASTRVGGSEQYF
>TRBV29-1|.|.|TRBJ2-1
TGCAGCCTGCCCACCATTGAGCAGTTCTTC
CSLPTIEQFF
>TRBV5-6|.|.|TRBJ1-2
TGTGCCAGCAGCTTGGGACCATCGGGACTCGGGTTC
CASSLGPSGLGF
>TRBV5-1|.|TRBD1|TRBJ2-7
TGCGCCAGCAGCCCCGGGACAGGGGACTACGAGCAGTACTTC
CASSPGTGDYEQYF
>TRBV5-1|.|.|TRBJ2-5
TGCGCCAGCAGATCAAGTCAGACAGGAGGTTCTGGGGAGACCCAGTACTTC
CASRSSQTGGSGETQYF
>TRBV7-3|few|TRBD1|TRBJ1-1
TGTGCCAGCAGCCTACAGGGGTACACTGAAGCTTTCTTT
CASSLQGYTEAFF
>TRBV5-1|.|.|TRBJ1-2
TGCGCCAGCAGCCGATCAACAGGGACCGATATTCGCACCTTC
CASSRSTGTDIRTF
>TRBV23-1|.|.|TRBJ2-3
TGCGCCAGCAGTCAAAGTTTGGAGGGGGCGGATACGCAGTATTTT
CASSQSLEGADTQYF
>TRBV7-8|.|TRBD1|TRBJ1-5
TGTGCCAGCTACTCGGGGACAGGACCCAATTGGAGCAATCAGCCCCAGCATTTT
CASYSGTGPNWSNQPQHF
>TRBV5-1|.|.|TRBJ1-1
TGCGCCAGCACCGAGGACTTGGTGAACACTGAAGCTTTCTTT
CASTEDLVNTEAFF
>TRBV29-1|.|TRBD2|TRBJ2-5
TGCAGCGTTCGGAGCGGGGGAGAGACCCAGTACTTC
CSVRSGGETQYF
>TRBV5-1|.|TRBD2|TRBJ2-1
TGCGCCAGCAGCTTGCAAGCGGGGGGACTCAATGAGCAGTTCTTC
CASSLQAGGLNEQFF
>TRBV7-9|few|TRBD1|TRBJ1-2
TGTGCCAGCAGCTTCGACAGGGGTCTGGGCTACACCTTC
CASSFDRGLGYTF
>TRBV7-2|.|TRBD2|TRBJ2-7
TGTGCCAGCAGCCCCCGGACTAGCGGGGGGAACGAGCAGTACTTC
CASSPRTSGGNEQYF
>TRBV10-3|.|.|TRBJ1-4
TGTGCCATCAGGGACAGCCCTAATGAAAAACTGTTTTTT
CAIRDSPNEKLFF
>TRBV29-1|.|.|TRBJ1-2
TGCAGCGCCGGGTACAGGGCAGATGGCTACACCTTC
CSAGYRADGYTF
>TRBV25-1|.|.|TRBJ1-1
TGTGCCAGCAGTGAATACGCCACAGGGCAACCCTTTGAAGCTTTCTTT
CASSEYATGQPFEAFF
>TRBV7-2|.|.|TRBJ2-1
TGTGCCAGCAGCTTTGGCGGACTATATGAGCAGTTCTTC
CASSFGGLYEQFF
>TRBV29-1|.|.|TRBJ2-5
TGCAGCGTTGAAGAGACCCTGCGGGAGACCCAGTACTTC
CSVEETLRETQYF
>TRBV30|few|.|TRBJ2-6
TGTGCCTGGAGTGGTACTGGGGCCAACGTCCTGACTTTC
CAWSGTGANVLTF
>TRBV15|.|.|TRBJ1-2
TGTGCCACCAGCAGAGATCCCGACATGTCTGCCGGCTACACCTTC
CATSRDPDMSAGYTF
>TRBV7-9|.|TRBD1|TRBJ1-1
TGTGCCAGCAGCGGACAGGGCATGAACACTGAAGCTTTCTTT
CASSGQGMNTEAFF
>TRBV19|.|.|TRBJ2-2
TGTGCCAGTAGTATGGTCAGAAACACCGGGGAGCTGTTTTTT
CASSMVRNTGELFF
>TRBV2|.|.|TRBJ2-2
TGTGCCAGCACCCGACAGAACACCGGGGAGCTGTTTTTT
CASTRQNTGELFF
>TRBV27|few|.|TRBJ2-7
TGTGCCAGCAGTCCTCGCCCACTCAGCGAGCAGTACTTC
CASSPRPLSEQYF
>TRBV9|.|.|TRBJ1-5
TGTGACCTACAGGGCATGAGCAATCAGCCCCAGCATTTT
CDLQGMSNQPQHF
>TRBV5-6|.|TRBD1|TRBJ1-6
TGTGCCAGCAGCTTGACCAGCGGGACAGGCTTTTCACCCCTCCACTTT
CASSLTSGTGFSPLHF
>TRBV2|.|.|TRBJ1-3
TGTGCCAGCAGTGTGATCCGGGAGGCCACCATATATTTT
CASSVIREATIYF
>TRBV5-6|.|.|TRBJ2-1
TGTGCCAGCAGCTTGTGGGTAGGTTACAATGAGCAGTTCTTC
CASSLWVGYNEQFF
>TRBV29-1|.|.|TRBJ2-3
TGCAGCGTTGCTCCCGCGGAAGATACGCAGTATTTT
CSVAPAEDTQYF
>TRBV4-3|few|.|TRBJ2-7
TGCGCCAGCAGCCAAGATAGGAGCAGTTCCTCCTACGAGCAGTACTTC
CASSQDRSSSSYEQYF
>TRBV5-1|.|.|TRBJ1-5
TGCGCCAGCAGCCCGGGGGGGGCAAATCAGCCCCAGCATTTT
CASSPGGANQPQHF